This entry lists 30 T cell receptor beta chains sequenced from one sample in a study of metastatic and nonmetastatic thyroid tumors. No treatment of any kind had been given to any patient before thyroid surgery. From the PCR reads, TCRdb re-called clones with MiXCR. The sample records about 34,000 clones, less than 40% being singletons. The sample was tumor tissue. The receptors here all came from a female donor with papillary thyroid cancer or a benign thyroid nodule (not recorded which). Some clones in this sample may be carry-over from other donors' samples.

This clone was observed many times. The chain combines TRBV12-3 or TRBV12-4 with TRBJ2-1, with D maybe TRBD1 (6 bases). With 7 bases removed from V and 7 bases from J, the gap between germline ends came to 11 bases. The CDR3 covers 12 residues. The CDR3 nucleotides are TGTGCCAGCAACCGCCAGGGGAATGAGCAGTTCTTC. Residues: CASNRQGNEQFF.

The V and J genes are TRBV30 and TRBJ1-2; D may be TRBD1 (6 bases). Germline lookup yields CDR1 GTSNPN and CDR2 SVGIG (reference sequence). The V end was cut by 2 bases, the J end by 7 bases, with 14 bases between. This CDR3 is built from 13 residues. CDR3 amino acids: CAWSRQAPSGYTF. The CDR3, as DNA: TGTGCCTGGAGTCGACAGGCTCCGTCTGGCTACACCTTC.

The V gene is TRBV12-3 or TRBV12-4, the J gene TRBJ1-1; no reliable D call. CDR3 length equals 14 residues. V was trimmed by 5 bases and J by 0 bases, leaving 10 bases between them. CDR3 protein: CASSGLNMNTEAFF. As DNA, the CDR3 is TGTGCCAGCAGTGGACTCAACATGAACACTGAAGCTTTCTTT.

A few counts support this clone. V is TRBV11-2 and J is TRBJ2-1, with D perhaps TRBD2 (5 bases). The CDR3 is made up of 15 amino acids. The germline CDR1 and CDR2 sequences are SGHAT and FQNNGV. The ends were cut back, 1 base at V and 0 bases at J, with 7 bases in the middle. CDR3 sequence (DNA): TGTGCCAGCAGCTTAGTCCGGGGCTCCTACAATGAGCAGTTCTTC. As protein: CASSLVRGSYNEQFF.

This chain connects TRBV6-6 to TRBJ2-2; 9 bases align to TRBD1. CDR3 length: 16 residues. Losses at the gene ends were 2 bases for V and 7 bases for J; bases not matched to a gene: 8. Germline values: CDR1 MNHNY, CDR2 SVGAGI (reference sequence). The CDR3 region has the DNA TGTGCCAGCAGTTACAATGGACAGGGGCCTCGCGGGGAGCTGTTTTTT. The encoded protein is CASSYNGQGPRGELFF.

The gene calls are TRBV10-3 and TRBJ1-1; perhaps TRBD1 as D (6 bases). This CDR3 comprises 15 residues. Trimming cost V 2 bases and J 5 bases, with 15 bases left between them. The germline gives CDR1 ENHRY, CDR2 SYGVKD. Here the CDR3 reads CAISERGQGVTEAFF. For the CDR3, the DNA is TGTGCCATCAGTGAGAGGGGACAAGGGGTTACTGAAGCTTTCTTT.

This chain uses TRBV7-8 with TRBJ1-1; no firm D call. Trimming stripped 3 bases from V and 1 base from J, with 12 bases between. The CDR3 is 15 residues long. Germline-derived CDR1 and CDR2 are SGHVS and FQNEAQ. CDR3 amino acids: CASSFLQRANTEAFF. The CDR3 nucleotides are TGTGCCAGCAGCTTCCTACAGAGAGCGAACACTGAAGCTTTCTTT.

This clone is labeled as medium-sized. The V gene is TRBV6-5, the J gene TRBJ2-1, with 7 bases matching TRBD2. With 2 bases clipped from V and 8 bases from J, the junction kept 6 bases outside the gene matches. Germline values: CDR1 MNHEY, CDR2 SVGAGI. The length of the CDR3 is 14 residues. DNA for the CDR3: TGTGCCAGCAGTTACGGGGGGGTGTTCGATGAGCAGTTCTTC. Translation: CASSYGGVFDEQFF.

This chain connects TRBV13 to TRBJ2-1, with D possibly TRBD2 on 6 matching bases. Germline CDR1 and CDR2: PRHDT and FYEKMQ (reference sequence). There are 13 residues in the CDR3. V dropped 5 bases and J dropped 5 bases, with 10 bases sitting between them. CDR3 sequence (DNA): TGTGCCAGCAGCGCCATAGCGGACAATGAGCAGTTCTTC. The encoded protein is CASSAIADNEQFF.

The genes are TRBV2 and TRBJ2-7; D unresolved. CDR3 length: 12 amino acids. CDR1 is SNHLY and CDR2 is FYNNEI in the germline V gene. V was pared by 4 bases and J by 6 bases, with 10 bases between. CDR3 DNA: TGTGCCAGCAGTGGATTAAATAGCGAGCAGTACTTC. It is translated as CASSGLNSEQYF.

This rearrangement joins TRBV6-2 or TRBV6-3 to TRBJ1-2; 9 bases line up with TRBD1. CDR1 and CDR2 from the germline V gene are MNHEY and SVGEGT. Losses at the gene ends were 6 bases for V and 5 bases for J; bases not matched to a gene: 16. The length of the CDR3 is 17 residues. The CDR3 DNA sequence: TGTGCCAGCAGAACCAGCACATACAGGGGGCGTGGGTATGGCTACACCTTC. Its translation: CASRTSTYRGRGYGYTF.

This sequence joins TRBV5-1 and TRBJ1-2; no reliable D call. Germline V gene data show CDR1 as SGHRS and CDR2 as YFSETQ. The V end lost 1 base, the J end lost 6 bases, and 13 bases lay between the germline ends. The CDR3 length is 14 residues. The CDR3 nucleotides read TGCGCCAGCAGCTTGTCATCAGGATTGGATGGCTACACCTTC. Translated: CASSLSSGLDGYTF.

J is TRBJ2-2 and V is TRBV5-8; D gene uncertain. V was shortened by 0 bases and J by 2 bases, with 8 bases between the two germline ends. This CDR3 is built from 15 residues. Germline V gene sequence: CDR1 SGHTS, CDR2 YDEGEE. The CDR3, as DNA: TGTGCCAGCAGCTTGGACAGTAAAAACACCGGGGAGCTGTTTTTT. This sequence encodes CASSLDSKNTGELFF.

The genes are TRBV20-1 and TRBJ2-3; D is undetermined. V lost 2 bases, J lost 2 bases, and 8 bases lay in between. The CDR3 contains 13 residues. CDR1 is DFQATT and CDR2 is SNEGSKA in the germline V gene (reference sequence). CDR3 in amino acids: CSARHGNTDTQYF. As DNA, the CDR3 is TGCAGTGCTAGACATGGGAACACAGATACGCAGTATTTT.

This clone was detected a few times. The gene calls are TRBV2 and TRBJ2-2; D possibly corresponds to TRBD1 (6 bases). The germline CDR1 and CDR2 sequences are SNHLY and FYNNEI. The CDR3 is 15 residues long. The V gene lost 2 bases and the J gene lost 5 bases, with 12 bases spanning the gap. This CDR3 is CASSESRGGTGELFF. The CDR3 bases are TGTGCCAGCAGTGAATCTCGAGGGGGAACCGGGGAGCTGTTTTTT.

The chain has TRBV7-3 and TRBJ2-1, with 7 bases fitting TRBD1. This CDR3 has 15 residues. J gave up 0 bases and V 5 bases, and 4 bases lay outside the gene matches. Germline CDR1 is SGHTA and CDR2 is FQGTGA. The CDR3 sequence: CASSQDRSSYNEQFF. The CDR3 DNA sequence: TGTGCCAGCAGCCAGGACAGGAGCTCCTACAATGAGCAGTTCTTC.

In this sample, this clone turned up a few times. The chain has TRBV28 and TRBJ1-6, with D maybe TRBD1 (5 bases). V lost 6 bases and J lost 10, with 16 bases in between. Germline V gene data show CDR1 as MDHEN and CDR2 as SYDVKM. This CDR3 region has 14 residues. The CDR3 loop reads CASSQKSGYSPLHF. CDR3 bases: TGTGCCAGCAGCCAAAAGTCAGGGTACTCACCCCTCCACTTT.

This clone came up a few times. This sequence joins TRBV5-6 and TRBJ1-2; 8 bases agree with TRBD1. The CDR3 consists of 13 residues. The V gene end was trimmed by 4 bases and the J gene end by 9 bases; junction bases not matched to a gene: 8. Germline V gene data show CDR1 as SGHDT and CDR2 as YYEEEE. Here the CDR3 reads CASSEGQAPRYTF. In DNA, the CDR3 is TGTGCCAGCAGCGAGGGACAGGCTCCACGCTACACCTTC. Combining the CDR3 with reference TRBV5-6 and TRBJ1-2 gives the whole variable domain DAGVTQSPTHLIKTRGQQVTLRCSPKSGHDTVSWYQQALGQGPQFIFQYYEEEERQRGNFPDRFSGHQFPNYSSELNVNALLLGDSALYLCASSEGQAPRYTFGSGTRLTVV.

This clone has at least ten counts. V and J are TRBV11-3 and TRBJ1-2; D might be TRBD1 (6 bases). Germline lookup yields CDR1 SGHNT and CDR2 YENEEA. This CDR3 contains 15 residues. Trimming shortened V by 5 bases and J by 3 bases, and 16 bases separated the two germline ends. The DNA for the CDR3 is TGTGCCAGCAGCCCCGCGGGGGCGTACGACTATGGCTACACCTTC. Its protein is CASSPAGAYDYGYTF.

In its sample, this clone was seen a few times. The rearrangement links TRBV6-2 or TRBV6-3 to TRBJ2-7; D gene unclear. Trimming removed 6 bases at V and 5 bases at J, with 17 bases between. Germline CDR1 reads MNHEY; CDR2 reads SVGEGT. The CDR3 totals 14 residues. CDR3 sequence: CASRLTLVVDEQYF. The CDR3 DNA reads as TGTGCCAGCAGATTGACTCTGGTGGTGGACGAGCAGTACTTC.

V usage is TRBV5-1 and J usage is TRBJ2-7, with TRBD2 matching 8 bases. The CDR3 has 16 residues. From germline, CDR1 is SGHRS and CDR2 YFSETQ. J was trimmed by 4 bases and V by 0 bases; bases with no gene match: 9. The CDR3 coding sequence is TGCGCCAGCAGCTTGGCGGGGGGGGCTGGGACTTACGAGCAGTACTTC. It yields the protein CASSLAGGAGTYEQYF.

The CDR3 region has the DNA TGTGCCAGCAGTCCCCTCGGACAGCTGAACACTGAAGCTTTCTTT. Translated: CASSPLGQLNTEAFF. This chain uses TRBV28 with TRBJ1-1; TRBD1 might be the D (6 bases). The CDR3 runs 15 residues. The germline V gene encodes CDR1 MDHEN and CDR2 SYDVKM. V lost 5 bases, J lost 0 bases, and 13 bases lay in between.

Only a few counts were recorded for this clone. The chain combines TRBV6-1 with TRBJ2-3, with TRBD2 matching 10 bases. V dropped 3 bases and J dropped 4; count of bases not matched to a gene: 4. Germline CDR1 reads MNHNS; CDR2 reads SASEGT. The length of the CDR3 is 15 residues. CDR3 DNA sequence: TGTGCCAGCAGTGACTCAGCGGGAGGGCCAGATACGCAGTATTTT. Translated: CASSDSAGGPDTQYF.

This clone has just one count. The CDR3 region has the DNA TGTGCCAGCAGCTTAAGGGGGCTGGGCGGGGAGCTGTTTTTT. The encoded protein is CASSLRGLGGELFF. This rearrangement joins TRBV11-2 to TRBJ2-2; TRBD1 matches at 7 bases. Germline lookup yields CDR1 SGHAT and CDR2 FQNNGV. CDR3 length: 14 amino acids. The junction had 4 bases not matched to a gene; V was cut back by 2 bases and J by 7 bases.

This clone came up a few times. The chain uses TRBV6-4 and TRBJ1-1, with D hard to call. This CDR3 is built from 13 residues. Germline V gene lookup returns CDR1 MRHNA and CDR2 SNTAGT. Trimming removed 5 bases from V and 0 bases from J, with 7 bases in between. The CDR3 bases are TGTGCCAGCAGTTACCGCCTGAACACTGAAGCTTTCTTT. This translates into CASSYRLNTEAFF.

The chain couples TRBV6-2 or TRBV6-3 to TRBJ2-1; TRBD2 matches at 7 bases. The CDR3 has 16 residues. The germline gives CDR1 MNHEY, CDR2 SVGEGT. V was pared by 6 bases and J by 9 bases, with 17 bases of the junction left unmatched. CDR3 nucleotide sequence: TGTGCCAGCAGAAGAGTAGCGGGCCCTCCGGGGGGTGAGCAGTTCTTC. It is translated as CASRRVAGPPGGEQFF.

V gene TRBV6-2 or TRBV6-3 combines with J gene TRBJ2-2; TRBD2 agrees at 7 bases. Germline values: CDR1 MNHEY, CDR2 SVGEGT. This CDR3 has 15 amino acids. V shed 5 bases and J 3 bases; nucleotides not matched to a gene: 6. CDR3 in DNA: TGTGCCAGCAGTACGGGGGGACTTGACACCGGGGAGCTGTTTTTT. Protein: CASSTGGLDTGELFF.

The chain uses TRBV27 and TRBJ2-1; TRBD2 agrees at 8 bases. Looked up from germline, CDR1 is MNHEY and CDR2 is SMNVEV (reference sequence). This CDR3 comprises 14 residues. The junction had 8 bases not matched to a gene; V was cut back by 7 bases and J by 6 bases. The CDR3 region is CASTGAGTSNEQFF. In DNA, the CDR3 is TGTGCCAGCACCGGGGCCGGGACTAGCAATGAGCAGTTCTTC.

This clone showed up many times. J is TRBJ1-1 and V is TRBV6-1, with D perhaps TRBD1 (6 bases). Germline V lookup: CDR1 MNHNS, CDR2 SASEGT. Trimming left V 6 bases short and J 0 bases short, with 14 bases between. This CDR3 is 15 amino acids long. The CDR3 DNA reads TGTGCCAGCAGCTTTTACAGGGAAATGAACACTGAAGCTTTCTTT. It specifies CASSFYREMNTEAFF.

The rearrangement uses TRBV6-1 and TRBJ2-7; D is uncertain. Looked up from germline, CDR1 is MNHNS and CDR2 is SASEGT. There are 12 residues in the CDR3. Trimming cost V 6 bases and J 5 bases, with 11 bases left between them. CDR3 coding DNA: TGTGCCAGCAGCACCGGGTCTAACGAGCAGTACTTC. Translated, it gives CASSTGSNEQYF.